The rows below give T cell receptor beta chains drawn from one sample of a study of cytomegalovirus exposure and HLA in healthy donors. Clones were sequenced by immunoSEQ multiplex PCR, and TCRdb holds only the in-frame ones, with some missing. The sample records 100,000 or so clones, around 80% being singletons. Source material: PBMCs. These receptors all come from a young man in good health and CMV-seronegative. Each CDR3 is given with its conserved first and last residue. D genes are given only for firm matches. Rows may omit the clone size; those that give it use once, few, many or a size class.

d_gene,v_gene,abundance,j_gene,CDR3aa,CDR3nt
TRBD2,TRBV5-1,NA,TRBJ2-5,CASAIGGEYEQYF,TGCGCCAGCGCCATTGGGGGGGAGTATGAGCAGTACTTC
NA,TRBV2,NA,TRBJ2-7,CASSINSYEQYF,TGTGCCAGCAGCATCAACTCCTACGAGCAGTACTTC
NA,TRBV15,NA,TRBJ2-6,CATSRPGVVSGANVLTF,TGTGCCACCAGCAGGCCGGGGGTAGTTTCTGGGGCCAACGTCCTGACTTTC
NA,TRBV11-3,once,TRBJ2-3,CASSSTANTQYF,TGTGCCAGCAGCTCAACAGCAAATACGCAGTATTTT
NA,TRBV6-5,NA,TRBJ2-7,CASGHQGPYEQYF,TGTGCCAGCGGGCACCAGGGTCCCTACGAGCAGTACTTC
TRBD2,TRBV11-3,NA,TRBJ2-1,CASSLGLAGGLQGNEQFF,TGTGCCAGCAGCTTGGGACTAGCGGGGGGGCTACAAGGAAATGAGCAGTTCTTC
NA,TRBV6-4,NA,TRBJ1-2,CASSAGNNYGYTF,TGTGCCAGCAGCGCAGGGAATAACTATGGCTACACCTTC
NA,TRBV5-4,NA,TRBJ2-5,CASSSEGGAETQYF,TGTGCCAGCAGCTCCGAGGGGGGGGCAGAGACCCAGTACTTC
NA,TRBV29-1,NA,TRBJ1-1,CTSGGDGTEAFF,TGCACCTCTGGCGGGGATGGCACTGAAGCTTTCTTT
NA,TRBV2,NA,TRBJ1-3,CASSVSGNTIYF,TGTGCCAGCAGTGTATCGGGAAACACCATATATTTT
TRBD1,TRBV27,NA,TRBJ1-1,CASRDRATEAFF,TGTGCCAGCCGCGACAGGGCTACTGAAGCTTTCTTT
NA,TRBV18,NA,TRBJ2-5,CASSKDRQETQYF,TGTGCCAGCTCCAAGGACAGACAAGAGACCCAGTACTTC
TRBD1,TRBV5-4,once,TRBJ1-1,CASSLIGQGGEAFF,TGTGCCAGCAGCTTAATCGGACAGGGCGGTGAAGCTTTCTTT
TRBD1,TRBV7-9,NA,TRBJ1-1,CASSLTGDGEAFF,TGTGCCAGCAGCTTAACAGGGGACGGTGAAGCTTTCTTT
NA,TRBV27,few,TRBJ1-5,CASSPTGINQPQHF,TGTGCCAGCAGTCCGACAGGAATTAATCAGCCCCAGCATTTT
NA,TRBV7-6,NA,TRBJ2-5,CASSLTGRNQEETQYF,TGTGCCAGCAGCTTAACAGGGCGCAACCAGGAGGAGACCCAGTACTTC
NA,TRBV6-1,NA,TRBJ1-2,CASSHQGVDYGYTF,TGTGCCAGCAGTCACCAAGGGGTGGACTATGGCTACACCTTC
TRBD1,TRBV6-1,NA,TRBJ2-7,CASTGTGALGHEQYF,TGTGCCAGCACGGGGACAGGGGCCCTTGGGCACGAGCAGTACTTC
TRBD1,TRBV9,NA,TRBJ2-5,CASSPRTGLETQYF,TGTGCCAGCAGCCCGAGGACAGGGCTGGAGACCCAGTACTTC
TRBD2,TRBV4-2,NA,TRBJ2-5,CASSDGTSGGPGETQYF,TGTGCCAGCAGCGACGGGACTAGCGGGGGGCCGGGAGAGACCCAGTACTTC
NA,TRBV4-2,NA,TRBJ2-7,CASSQDVGASSQTYEQYF,TGTGCCAGCAGCCAAGATGTGGGGGCTTCGAGTCAGACCTACGAGCAGTACTTC
NA,TRBV7-2,few,TRBJ1-3,CASSPVMAGNTIYF,TGTGCCAGCAGCCCAGTTATGGCAGGAAACACCATATATTTT